Below, 8 T cell receptor beta chains from the same sample are listed, as sequenced in a study of regulatory T cells in long-lasting Graves disease. Library construction for TCR beta used iRepertoire HTBI primers and Arm-PCR of CDR3 regions. TCRdb re-called the multiplex PCR reads through MiXCR, storing one row per CDR3 protein. The table records 400,000 or so distinct CDR3 sequences, around a quarter of them present only once. Time point noted: persistent/refractory GD, antithyroid drugs over 5 years with positive TRAb. RNA from PBMCs was the source of the TCR library. The sample was peripheral blood mononuclear cells (PBMCs), taken when the disease was refractory, from a patient treated with antithyroid drugs. The receptors were sampled from a female donor with Graves disease.

A few counts support this clonotype. V usage is TRBV5-5 and J usage is TRBJ1-4; the match to TRBD1 covers 7 bases. J lost 8 bases, V lost 6 bases, and 7 bases had no gene match. Germline V lookup: CDR1 SGHKS, CDR2 YYEKEE (reference sequence). The CDR3 has 13 amino acids. The CDR3 region is CASKTGTEEKLFF. CDR3 DNA sequence: TGTGCCAGCAAAACCGGGACAGAAGAAAAACTGTTTTTT.

At least ten counts were recorded for this clonotype. The chain has TRBV28 and TRBJ1-3; 8 nucleotides align to TRBD1. This CDR3 contains 15 residues. Germline CDR1 MDHEN, CDR2 SYDVKM. Germline trimming cut 10 bases from V and 0 bases from J; bases unmatched to any gene: 8. For the CDR3, the DNA is TGTGCCATCGGGACAGGTTTTAACTCTGGAAACACCATATATTTT. This translates into CAIGTGFNSGNTIYF. The full variable domain, in which reference TRBV28 and TRBJ1-3 provide the parts outside the CDR3, is DVKVTQSSRYLVKRTGEKVFLECVQDMDHENMFWYRQDPGLGLRLIYFSYDVKMKEKGDIPEGYSVSREKKERFSLILESASTNQTSMYLCAIGTGFNSGNTIYFGEGSWLTVV.

This clonotype was recorded a few times. The chain uses TRBV18 and TRBJ1-1; D is ambiguous. The germline gives CDR1 KGHSH, CDR2 LQKENI. The CDR3 has 14 amino acids. With 3 bases removed from V and 1 base from J, the gap between germline ends came to 9 bases. The CDR3 DNA reads as TGTGCCAGCTCACCGTCGTATCGGAACACTGAAGCTTTCTTT. Protein product: CASSPSYRNTEAFF.

In the case of this clonotype: This sequence may be a read error, since a much larger clone differs from it by one base. The chain joins TRBV28 to TRBJ1-4; D ambiguous. The germline V gene encodes CDR1 MDHEN and CDR2 SYDVKM. This CDR3 is 13 amino acids long. Trimming left V 6 bases short and J 4 bases short, with 9 bases between. This CDR3 is CASSGVFNEKLFF. CDR3 nucleotides: TGTGCCAGCAGCGGGGTCTTTAATGAAAAACTGTTTTTT.

The count of this clonotype is one. With a much larger clone just one base away, this may be a read error. The V call is TRBV20-1, the J call TRBJ1-5, with 10 bases lining up with TRBD1. V lost 6 bases to trimming and J lost 11 bases; unmatched junction nucleotides: 16. Germline CDR1 is DFQATT and CDR2 is SNEGSKA (reference sequence). The CDR3 contains 15 residues. The CDR3 region has the DNA TGCAGTGCGAGAACCGGGACAGGGGAAAAACAGTCCCAGCATTTT. It yields the protein CSARTGTGEKQSQHF.

This clonotype was recorded a few times. Germline is not matched at one junction end, which may reflect a read error. The rearrangement joins TRBV20-1 to TRBJ1-2; the match to TRBD1 covers 7 bases. Germline-derived CDR1 and CDR2 are DFQATT and SNEGSKA (reference sequence). This CDR3 spans 14 amino acids. The CDR3 region is CSAGETGNNYGYTF. The CDR3 nucleotides are TGCAGTGCTGGAGAGACAGGGAATAACTATGGCTACACCTTC.

This chain uses TRBV24-1 with TRBJ2-3; D remains unclear. V gave up 9 bases and J gave up 2 bases, with 14 bases separating them. Per germline, CDR1 KGHDR and CDR2 SFDVKD. This CDR3 region has 14 residues. CDR3 DNA: TGTGCCACCGGTCCCCTTGCTCCCACAGATACGCAGTATTTT. Its protein is CATGPLAPTDTQYF.

This rearrangement joins TRBV20-1 to TRBJ1-1; D is perhaps TRBD1 (5 bases). CDR3 length: 13 amino acids. V lost 3 bases and J 7 bases, leaving 15 bases between the germline ends. Germline CDR1 DFQATT, CDR2 SNEGSKA (reference sequence). The CDR3 sequence: CSARETRQFEAFF. In nucleotides, the CDR3 is TGCAGTGCTAGGGAGACCCGACAGTTTGAAGCTTTCTTT.